This T cell receptor (beta chain) comes out of a study of breast tumors, draining lymph nodes, adjacent tissues. The lymph nodes were axillary draining lymph nodes from breast cancer patients. Comments on this clonotype: Its cognate antigen is unknown.

TCRdb redid the calling of the multiplex PCR reads with MiXCR, one entry per CDR3 protein. The repertoire holds approximately 210,000 distinct CDR3 sequences, with under 40% as singletons. Study outcomes and limitations: The data were judged consistent with most tumor T cells coming from lymph node and expanding in tumor.

The V gene's germline CDR1 is SGHTA and CDR2 FQGNSA. The CDR3 contains 16 residues. Between the trimmed V and J ends, which lost 1 base and 3 bases, there was a span of 14 bases. The source of this sequence is a female donor with breast cancer. Some clones in this sample may be carry-over from other donors' samples. Sequencing was done on a sample of axillary lymph node tissue. The chain carries TRBV7-2 and TRBJ2-3; D assignment may be TRBD1 or TRBD2 (6 bases each). The CDR3 sequence is CASSLVGGGWTDTQYF. The CDR3 region has the DNA TGTGCCAGCAGCTTAGTAGGGGGAGGTTGGACAGATACGCAGTATTTT. Filled out from reference TRBV7-2 and TRBJ2-3, the complete variable domain reads GAGVSQSPSNKVTEKGKDVELRCDPISGHTALYWYRQSLGQGLEFLIYFQGNSAPDKSGLPSDRFSAERTGGSVSTLTIQRTQQEDSAVYLCASSLVGGGWTDTQYFGPGTRLTVL.